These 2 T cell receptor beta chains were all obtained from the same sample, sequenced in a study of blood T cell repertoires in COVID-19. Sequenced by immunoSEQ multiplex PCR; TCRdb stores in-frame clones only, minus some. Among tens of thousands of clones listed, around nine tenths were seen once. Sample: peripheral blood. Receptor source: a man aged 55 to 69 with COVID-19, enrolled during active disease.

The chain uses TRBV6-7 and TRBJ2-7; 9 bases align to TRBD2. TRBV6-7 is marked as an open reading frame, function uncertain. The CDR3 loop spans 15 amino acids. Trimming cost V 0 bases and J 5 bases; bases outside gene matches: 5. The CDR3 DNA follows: TGTGCCAGCAGTTACTCGTCTAGCGGGATAAACGAGCAGTACTTC. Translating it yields CASSYSSSGINEQYF.

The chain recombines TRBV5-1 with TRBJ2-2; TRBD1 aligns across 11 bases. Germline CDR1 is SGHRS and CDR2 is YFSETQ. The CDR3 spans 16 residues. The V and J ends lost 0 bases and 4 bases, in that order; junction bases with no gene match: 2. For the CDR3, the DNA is TGCGCCAGCAGCTTGGTGGACAGGGGGCCCACCGGGGAGCTGTTTTTT. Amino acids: CASSLVDRGPTGELFF.